Each of the 18 T cell receptor beta chains below was sequenced from the same sample in a study of read filtering for tumor transcriptome and immune sequencing. From approximately 430 ng of RNA, a library with molecular barcoded alpha/delta and beta/gamma adaptors was made. One entry per CDR3 protein, called by TCRdb with MiXCR from the reads. The sample carries around 140,000 distinct CDR3 sequences, about 12% recorded once. The sample taken for sequencing was a population of CD138-negative cells sorted from bone marrow. These receptors all stem from a donor over 35 with multiple myeloma.

This clonotype appeared many times. The chain is built from TRBV25-1 and TRBJ1-1; weak D call: TRBD1 (6 bases). The CDR3 consists of 19 residues. CDR1 and CDR2 from the germline V gene are MGHDK and SYGVNS. The V and J ends lost 4 bases and 3 bases respectively, with 27 bases between them. CDR3 bases: TGTGCCAGCAGTGCACCTCCGGGGACATGGGCGACGATGGACACTGAAGCTTTCTTT. The encoded protein is CASSAPPGTWATMDTEAFF.

Many counts were recorded for this clonotype. V and J are TRBV5-1 and TRBJ2-7; possibly TRBD1 for D (6 bases). The germline V gene has CDR1 SGHRS and CDR2 YFSETQ. The CDR3 spans 15 residues. V lost 2 bases, J lost 2 bases, and 14 bases lay in between. CDR3 coding DNA: TGCGCCAGCAGCTTAGGTGGACAGCTTACCTACGAGCAGTACTTC. It is translated as CASSLGGQLTYEQYF.

This clonotype came up a few times. The chain uses TRBV6-5 and TRBJ2-7; no definite D call. The CDR3 is 16 residues long. V shed 6 bases and J shed 0 bases, with 18 bases lying between them. The germline gives CDR1 MNHEY, CDR2 SVGAGI. CDR3 sequence (DNA): TGTGCCAGCAGCCGCCCTAGGGCAAGGAGCTCCTACGAGCAGTACTTC. Its protein is CASSRPRARSSYEQYF.

This clonotype was recorded many times. The chain is built from TRBV7-8 and TRBJ2-3; no firm D call. V was trimmed by 4 bases and J by 3 bases, leaving 2 bases between them. The V gene's germline CDR1 is SGHVS and CDR2 FQNEAQ. This CDR3 comprises 11 residues. CDR3: CASSWTDTQYF. As DNA, the CDR3 is TGTGCCAGCAGCTGGACAGATACGCAGTATTTT.

Remarks on this clonotype: Lacking the conserved final phenylalanine or tryptophan, this CDR3 likely reflects a read error. The gene calls are TRBV12-3 or TRBV12-4 and TRBJ1-3; weak D call: TRBD1 (6 bases). V lost 6 bases to trimming and J lost 0 bases, with 12 bases between them. The CDR3 contains 15 residues. The CDR3, as DNA: TGTGCCAGCAGGAATACAGGGATCTCTGGAAACACCATATATCTT. Its translation is CASRNTGISGNTIYL.

There are many counts of this clonotype. The rearrangement links TRBV6-1 to TRBJ1-5, with D hard to call. CDR1 is MNHNS, CDR2 SASEGT, per germline. V lost 1 base and J 5 bases, leaving 12 bases between the germline ends. The CDR3 has 15 amino acids. DNA for the CDR3: TGTGCCAGCAGTGAAGAGGGCTACAGCTATCAGCCCCAGCATTTT. It is translated as CASSEEGYSYQPQHF.

This clonotype was counted ten times or more. The rearrangement joins TRBV11-2 to TRBJ2-1; 9 nucleotides match TRBD1. In germline, CDR1 is SGHAT, CDR2 FQNNGV. V lost 5 bases, J lost 6 bases, and 11 bases stayed unmatched. The CDR3 consists of 16 residues. The CDR3 loop is CASSAPWGQGSNEQFF. The CDR3 bases are TGTGCCAGCAGCGCCCCGTGGGGACAGGGCTCCAATGAGCAGTTCTTC.

This clonotype was observed at least ten times. The chain combines TRBV12-3 or TRBV12-4 with TRBJ2-5, with 15 bases aligning to TRBD2. With V trimmed by 6 bases and J by 5 bases, 16 bases remained unmatched. The CDR3 sequence is 19 residues long. The CDR3 DNA reads as TGTGCCAGCAGCCTGAGGGGACTAGCGGGAGGCTTTCTCGTGGAGACCCAGTACTTC. Protein product: CASSLRGLAGGFLVETQYF.

This clonotype was observed a few times. The V call is TRBV19, the J call TRBJ1-2; possibly TRBD1 for D (6 bases). The length of the CDR3 is 14 residues. Trimming took 9 bases from V and 1 from J, leaving 15 bases between them. CDR1 is LNHDA and CDR2 is SQIVND in the germline V gene (reference sequence). The CDR3, as DNA: TGTGCCAGCAGGACAGTGGTCCATAACTATGGCTACACCTTC. Translating gives CASRTVVHNYGYTF.

This clonotype has at least ten counts. The rearrangement joins TRBV27 to TRBJ2-1; D is perhaps TRBD2 (6 bases). This CDR3 has 15 amino acids. The V and J ends lost 8 bases and 5 bases respectively, with 19 bases between them. CDR1 and CDR2 (germline): MNHEY, SMNVEV (reference sequence). As DNA, the CDR3 is TGTGCCAGCCTGGAGGAGGGACCGAAGAACAATGAGCAGTTCTTC. This translates into CASLEEGPKNNEQFF.

This chain connects TRBV20-1 to TRBJ1-5; D might be TRBD1 (5 bases). The length of the CDR3 is 15 residues. The germline CDR1 and CDR2 sequences are DFQATT and SNEGSKA (reference sequence). The ends were cut back, 3 bases at V and 0 bases at J, with 12 bases in the middle. CDR3 DNA sequence: TGCAGTGCTAGGTGGGGGAGCTATAGCAATCAGCCCCAGCATTTT. It encodes CSARWGSYSNQPQHF.

This clonotype has ten or more counts. The chain recombines TRBV6-5 with TRBJ2-1, with a tentative D call TRBD1 (5 bases). V lost 4 bases and J lost 10, with 11 bases in between. Germline values: CDR1 MNHEY, CDR2 SVGAGI. The CDR3 spans 12 residues. In DNA form, the CDR3 reads TGTGCCAGCAGTTCCAGGGTTCGCGAGCAGTTCTTC. This codes for CASSSRVREQFF.

This clonotype was counted many times. The chain recombines TRBV19 with TRBJ2-1; D unresolved. The germline CDR1 and CDR2 sequences are LNHDA and SQIVND (reference sequence). The CDR3 totals 15 residues. The V end was cut by 7 bases, the J end by 0 bases, with 13 bases between. CDR3 protein: CASKAETYSYNEQFF. The CDR3 DNA reads as TGTGCCAGTAAGGCAGAGACCTACTCCTACAATGAGCAGTTCTTC. Supplemented by reference TRBV19 and TRBJ2-1, the full variable domain reads DGGITQSPKYLFRKEGQNVTLSCEQNLNHDAMYWYRQDPGQGLRLIYYSQIVNDFQKGDIAEGYSVSREKKESFPLTVTSAQKNPTAFYLCASKAETYSYNEQFFGPGTRLTVL.

This clonotype was found many times. This chain connects TRBV20-1 to TRBJ1-1; maybe TRBD1 (6 bases). Germline V gene data show CDR1 as DFQATT and CDR2 as SNEGSKA (reference sequence). The CDR3 is 13 residues long. Between the trimmed V and J ends, which lost 6 bases and 4 bases, there was a span of 15 bases. This CDR3 reads CSAFLGGSTEAFF. DNA for the CDR3: TGCAGTGCGTTTTTAGGGGGGAGCACTGAAGCTTTCTTT.

Comment on this clonotype: This sequence may be a read error, since a much larger clone differs from it by one base. The chain employs TRBV4-3 and TRBJ1-1; 9 bases fit TRBD1. Trimming cost V 7 bases and J 3 bases; bases outside gene matches: 9. Germline CDR1 reads LGHNA; CDR2 reads YSLEER. This CDR3 is 15 amino acids long. The CDR3 DNA reads TGCGCCAGCATCGGCCGGGACAGGGTACACACTGAAGCTTTCTTT. Translated, it gives CASIGRDRVHTEAFF.

This clonotype showed up just once. A read error is possible here, since a much larger clone lies one base away. This chain uses TRBV7-2 with TRBJ1-1, with 7 nucleotides matching TRBD1. The CDR3 extends over 14 amino acids. Germline CDR1 SGHTA, CDR2 FQGNSA. The CDR3 nucleotides read TGTGCCAGCCGCTTAGCGTTGAGGGGGCCGGGGGCTTTCTTT. Its translation: CASRLALRGPGAFF.

This clonotype was counted many times. In DNA, the CDR3 is TGTGCCAGCTCACAGGGAGTTGGGATGAACACTGAAGCTTTCTTT. Its protein is CASSQGVGMNTEAFF. V gene TRBV18 combines with J gene TRBJ1-1, with unresolved D. Germline V gives CDR1 KGHSH, CDR2 LQKENI. V lost 4 bases and J 0 bases, leaving 12 bases between the germline ends. The CDR3 spans 15 residues.

This clonotype was detected ten times or more. V is TRBV29-1 and J is TRBJ2-2, with 9 bases identical to TRBD2. There are 14 residues in the CDR3. Germline CDR1 is SQVTM and CDR2 is ANQGSEA. The ends lost 7 bases at V and 1 base at J; junction bases unmatched: 4. The CDR3 nucleotides read TGCAGCGCATCTAGCGGGGTGAACACCGGGGAGCTGTTTTTT. It yields the protein CSASSGVNTGELFF.